This TCR beta chain was profiled in a study of T cells after yellow fever vaccination. The germline CDR1 and CDR2 sequences are SGHDN and FVKESK. The junction had 6 bases not matched to a gene; V was cut back by 4 bases and J by 4 bases. The CDR3 consists of 15 residues. TCRdb re-analysed the 5' RACE reads in MiXCR, keeping a single row per CDR3 protein. The data contain approximately 300,000 distinct CDR3 sequences, 8% to 10% of them singletons. The clonotype was recovered from a man aged 18 to 29 who received the YFV17D yellow fever vaccine. Sequencing used PBMCs, obtained on the day of the first yellow fever vaccination. The gene calls are TRBV14 and TRBJ2-1; 8 nucleotides match TRBD2. The CDR3 DNA reads as TGTGCCAGCAGCCCCACCGGGACTAGGTACAATGAGCAGTTCTTC. It codes for CASSPTGTRYNEQFF.